The 12 T cell receptor beta chains presented below share a single source sample, sequenced in a study of T cells in Graves' hyperthyroidism and ophthalmopathy. Template material for amplifying TCR beta CDR3 regions consisted of RNA transcripts. First-round RT-PCR targeting the TCR CDR3 was performed with the HTBI primer set. MiXCR, run by TCRdb on the multiplex PCR reads, gives a single entry per CDR3 protein. The data contain approximately 570,000 distinct CDR3 sequences, around 20% of them singletons. Sequences were obtained from blood. The receptor source for this set is a man in his forties with Graves' ophthalmopathy.

This clonotype was observed a handful of times. V is TRBV7-8 and J is TRBJ1-5, with TRBD1 as a possible D gene (6 bases). The CDR3 sequence is 16 residues long. V lost 5 bases to trimming and J lost 0 bases, with 14 bases between them. Germline CDR1 is SGHVS and CDR2 is FQNEAQ. The CDR3 here is CASSADSGYSNQPQHF. In DNA form, the CDR3 reads TGTGCCAGCAGCGCGGACAGCGGGTATAGCAATCAGCCCCAGCATTTT.

The rearrangement uses TRBV20-1 and TRBJ1-2; 9 bases are shared with TRBD1. Germline V gives CDR1 DFQATT, CDR2 SNEGSKA (reference sequence). V lost 5 bases to trimming and J lost 7 bases; unmatched junction nucleotides: 2. The CDR3 is 11 residues long. The CDR3 loop reads CSASQGAGYTF. The DNA for the CDR3 is TGCAGTGCTTCACAGGGGGCTGGCTACACCTTC.

This clonotype was seen a handful of times. The V gene is TRBV5-6, the J gene TRBJ2-7; D gene ambiguous. Trimming took off 0 bases at V and 6 bases at J, with 4 bases between the two ends. Germline CDR1 reads SGHDT; CDR2 reads YYEEEE. This CDR3 comprises 11 residues. CDR3 coding DNA: TGTGCCAGCAGCTTGGCCGTCGAGCAGTACTTC. Protein sequence: CASSLAVEQYF.

This chain uses TRBV5-1 with TRBJ2-7; 10 nucleotides match TRBD1. The CDR3 is made up of 16 amino acids. With 4 bases clipped from V and 4 bases from J, the junction kept 11 bases outside the gene matches. The germline CDR1 and CDR2 sequences are SGHRS and YFSETQ. Here the CDR3 reads CASSAQSGTGVYEQYF. The CDR3 DNA sequence: TGCGCCAGCAGCGCACAATCCGGGACAGGGGTGTACGAGCAGTACTTC.

This clonotype was observed a few times. The genes are TRBV10-3 and TRBJ1-5, with a weak D call TRBD1 (6 bases). V lost 2 bases to trimming and J lost 2 bases, with 7 bases between them. CDR1 ENHRY and CDR2 SYGVKD come from the germline V gene. CDR3 length: 14 residues. This CDR3 reads CAISEGQRNQPQHF. The CDR3 bases are TGTGCCATCAGTGAGGGACAGCGCAATCAGCCCCAGCATTTT.

The chain couples TRBV30 to TRBJ2-7; the D gene is possibly TRBD2 (5 bases). CDR1 is GTSNPN and CDR2 is SVGIG in the germline V gene (reference sequence). V was cut by 3 bases and J by 5 bases, with 11 bases left in between. The CDR3 has 12 residues. The CDR3 bases are TGTGCCTGGAGCCCCCTCGGGGACGAGCAGTACTTC. Translated, it gives CAWSPLGDEQYF.

The rearrangement joins TRBV6-2 or TRBV6-3 to TRBJ1-1; 11 bases map to TRBD1. Germline values: CDR1 MNHEY, CDR2 SVGEGT. The CDR3 covers 13 residues. V lost 7 bases to trimming and J lost 10 bases; unmatched junction nucleotides: 8. CDR3 region: CASTLGTGGRAFF. For the CDR3, the DNA is TGTGCCAGCACCCTCGGGACAGGGGGGCGAGCTTTCTTT.

This clonotype was detected only a few times. The chain uses TRBV14 and TRBJ1-6; TRBD1 agrees at 8 bases. Germline lookup yields CDR1 SGHDN and CDR2 FVKESK. The CDR3 totals 16 residues. V was clipped by 4 bases and J by 7 bases; unmatched bases: 9. The CDR3 sequence is CASSPTRTGGNSPLHF. DNA of the CDR3: TGTGCCAGCAGCCCAACCAGAACAGGGGGGAATTCACCCCTCCACTTT.

There are a few counts of this clonotype. A read error may account for a junction end that differs from germline. V gene TRBV5-1 combines with J gene TRBJ1-1, with unresolved D. This CDR3 has 14 amino acids. Germline V gene data show CDR1 as SGHRS and CDR2 as YFSETQ. Written as DNA, the CDR3 is TGCGCCAGCAGCTTAGCTTCGGCGAACACTGAAGCTCTCTTT. Translated, it gives CASSLASANTEALF.

Many counts were recorded for this clonotype. The chain carries TRBV24-1 and TRBJ2-1; 13 bases line up with TRBD2. The V gene's germline CDR1 is KGHDR and CDR2 SFDVKD. Losses at the gene ends were 5 bases for V and 3 bases for J; bases not matched to a gene: 18. This CDR3 is 21 amino acids long. The CDR3: CATSATGPGLAGATNYNEQFF. CDR3 in DNA: TGTGCCACCAGTGCCACAGGTCCCGGACTAGCGGGGGCCACGAACTACAATGAGCAGTTCTTC.

This clonotype was counted many times. This chain uses TRBV10-3 with TRBJ2-2; maybe TRBD1 (6 bases). Looked up from germline, CDR1 is ENHRY and CDR2 is SYGVKD. The ends were cut back, 7 bases at V and 3 bases at J, with 18 bases in the middle. This CDR3 has 16 residues. The CDR3 DNA reads as TGTGCCATCAACCGAGGACAGACATTGGACACCGGGGAGCTGTTTTTT. Protein: CAINRGQTLDTGELFF.

This clonotype occurred many times. The gene calls are TRBV20-1 and TRBJ2-1; no clear D. V lost 3 bases, J lost 3 bases, and 18 bases lay in between. Germline lookup yields CDR1 DFQATT and CDR2 SNEGSKA (reference sequence). The length of the CDR3 is 16 residues. DNA for the CDR3: TGCAGTGCTAGTTACCCACAAGGGCTGGGCTACAATGAGCAGTTCTTC. It yields the protein CSASYPQGLGYNEQFF.